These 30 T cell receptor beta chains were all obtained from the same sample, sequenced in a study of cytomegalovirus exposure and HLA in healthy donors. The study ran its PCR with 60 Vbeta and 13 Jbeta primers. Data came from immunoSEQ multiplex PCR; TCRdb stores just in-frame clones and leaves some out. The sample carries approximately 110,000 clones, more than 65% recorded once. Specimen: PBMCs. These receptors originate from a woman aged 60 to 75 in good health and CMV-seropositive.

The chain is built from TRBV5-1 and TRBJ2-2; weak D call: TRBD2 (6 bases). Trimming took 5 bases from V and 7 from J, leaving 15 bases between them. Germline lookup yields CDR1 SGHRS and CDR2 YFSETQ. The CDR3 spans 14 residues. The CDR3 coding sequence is TGCGCCAGCAGTTCGGGACTCCTGGTCGGGGAGCTGTTTTTT. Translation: CASSSGLLVGELFF.

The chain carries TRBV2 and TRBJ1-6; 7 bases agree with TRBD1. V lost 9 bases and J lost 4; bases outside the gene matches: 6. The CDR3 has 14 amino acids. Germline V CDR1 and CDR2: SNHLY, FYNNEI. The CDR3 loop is CARSTGSYNSPLHF. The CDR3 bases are TGTGCCAGATCGACAGGGTCTTATAATTCACCCCTCCACTTT.

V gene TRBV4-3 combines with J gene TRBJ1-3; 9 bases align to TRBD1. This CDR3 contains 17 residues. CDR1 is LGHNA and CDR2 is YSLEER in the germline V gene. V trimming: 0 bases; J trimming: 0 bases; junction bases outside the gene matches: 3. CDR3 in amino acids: CASSQDWGQGSGNTIYF. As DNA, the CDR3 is TGCGCCAGCAGCCAAGATTGGGGACAGGGCTCTGGAAACACCATATATTTT.

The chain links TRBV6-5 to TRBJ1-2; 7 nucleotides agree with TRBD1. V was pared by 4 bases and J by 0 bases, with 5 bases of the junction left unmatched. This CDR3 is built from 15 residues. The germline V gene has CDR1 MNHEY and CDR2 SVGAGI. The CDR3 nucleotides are TGTGCCAGCAGTTGGGTCGGGACAGCTAACTATGGCTACACCTTC. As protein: CASSWVGTANYGYTF.

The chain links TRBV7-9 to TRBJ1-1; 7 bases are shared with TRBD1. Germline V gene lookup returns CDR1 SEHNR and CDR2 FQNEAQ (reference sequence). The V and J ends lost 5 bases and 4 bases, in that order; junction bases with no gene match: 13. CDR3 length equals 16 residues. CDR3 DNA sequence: TGTGCCAGCAGCCCCAGGACAGGAACTATTGCCACTGAAGCTTTCTTT. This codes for CASSPRTGTIATEAFF. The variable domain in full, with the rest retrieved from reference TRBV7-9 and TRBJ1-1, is DTGVSQNPRHKITKRGQNVTFRCDPISEHNRLYWYRQTLGQGPEFLTYFQNEAQLEKSRLLSDRFSAERPKGSFSTLEIQRTEQGDSAMYLCASSPRTGTIATEAFFGQGTRLTVV.

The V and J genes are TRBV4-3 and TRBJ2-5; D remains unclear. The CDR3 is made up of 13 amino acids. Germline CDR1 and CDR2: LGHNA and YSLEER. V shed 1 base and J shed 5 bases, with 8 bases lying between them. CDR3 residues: CASSQGSWETQYF. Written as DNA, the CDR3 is TGCGCCAGCAGCCAAGGGAGCTGGGAGACCCAGTACTTC.

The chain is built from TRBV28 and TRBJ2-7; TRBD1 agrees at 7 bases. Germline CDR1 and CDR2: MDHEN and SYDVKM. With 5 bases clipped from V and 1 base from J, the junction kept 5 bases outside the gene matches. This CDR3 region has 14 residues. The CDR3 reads CASSTGVLSYEQYF. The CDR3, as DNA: TGTGCCAGCAGTACAGGGGTGTTGTCCTACGAGCAGTACTTC.

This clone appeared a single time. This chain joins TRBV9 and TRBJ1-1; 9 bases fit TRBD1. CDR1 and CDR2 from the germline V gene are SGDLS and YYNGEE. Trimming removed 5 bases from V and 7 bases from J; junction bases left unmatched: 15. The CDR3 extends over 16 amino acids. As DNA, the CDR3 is TGTGCCAGCAGTGCACTAACCGGGACAGGGCTGGTTGAAGCTTTCTTT. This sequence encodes CASSALTGTGLVEAFF.

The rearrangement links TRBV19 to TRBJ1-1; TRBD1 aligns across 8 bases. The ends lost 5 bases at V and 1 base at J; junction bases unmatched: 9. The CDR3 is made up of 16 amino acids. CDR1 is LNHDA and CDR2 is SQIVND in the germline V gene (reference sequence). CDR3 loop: CASSLPQGGPNTEAFF. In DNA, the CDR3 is TGTGCCAGTAGTCTCCCACAGGGGGGCCCGAACACTGAAGCTTTCTTT.

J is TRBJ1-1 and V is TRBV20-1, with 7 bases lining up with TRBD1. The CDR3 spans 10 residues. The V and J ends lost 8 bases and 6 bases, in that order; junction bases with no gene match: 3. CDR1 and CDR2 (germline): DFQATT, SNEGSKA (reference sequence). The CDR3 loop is CSTGTAEAFF. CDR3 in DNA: TGCAGTACAGGGACAGCTGAAGCTTTCTTT.

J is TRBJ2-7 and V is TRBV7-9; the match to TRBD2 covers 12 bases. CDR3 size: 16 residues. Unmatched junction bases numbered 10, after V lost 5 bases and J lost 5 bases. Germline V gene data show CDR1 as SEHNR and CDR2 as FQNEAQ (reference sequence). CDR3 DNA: TGTGCCAGCAGCGTTACTAGCGGGGGGTCTCCGGACGAGCAGTACTTC. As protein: CASSVTSGGSPDEQYF.

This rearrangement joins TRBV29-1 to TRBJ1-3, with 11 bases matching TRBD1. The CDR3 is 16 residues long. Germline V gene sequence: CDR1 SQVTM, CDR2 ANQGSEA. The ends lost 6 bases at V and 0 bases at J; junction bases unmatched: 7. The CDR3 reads CSVTIGTGGSGNTIYF. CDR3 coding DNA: TGCAGCGTAACGATAGGGACAGGGGGCTCTGGAAACACCATATATTTT.

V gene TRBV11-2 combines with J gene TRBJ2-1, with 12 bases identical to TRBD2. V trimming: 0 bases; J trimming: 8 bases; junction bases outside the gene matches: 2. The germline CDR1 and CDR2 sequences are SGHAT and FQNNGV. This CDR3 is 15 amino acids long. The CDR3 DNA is TGTGCCAGCAGCTTAGAGGCTAGCGGGAGGGATGAGCAGTTCTTC. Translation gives CASSLEASGRDEQFF. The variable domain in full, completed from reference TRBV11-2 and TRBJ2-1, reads EAGVAQSPRYKIIEKRQSVAFWCNPISGHATLYWYQQILGQGPKLLIQFQNNGVVDDSQLPKDRFSAERLKGVDSTLKIQPAKLEDSAVYLCASSLEASGRDEQFFGPGTRLTVL.

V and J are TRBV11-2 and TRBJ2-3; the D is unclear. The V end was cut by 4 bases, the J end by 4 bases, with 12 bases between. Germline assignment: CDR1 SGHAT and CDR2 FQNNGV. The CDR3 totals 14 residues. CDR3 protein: CASSSPSSADTQYF. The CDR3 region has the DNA TGTGCCAGCAGCTCACCATCGAGTGCAGATACGCAGTATTTT.

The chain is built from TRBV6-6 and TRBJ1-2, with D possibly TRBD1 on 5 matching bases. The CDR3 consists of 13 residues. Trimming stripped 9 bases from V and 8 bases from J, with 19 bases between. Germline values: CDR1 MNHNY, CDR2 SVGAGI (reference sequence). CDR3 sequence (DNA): TGTGCCAGTAGAGCAGGGACGGGAGGCGGCTACACCTTC. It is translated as CASRAGTGGGYTF.

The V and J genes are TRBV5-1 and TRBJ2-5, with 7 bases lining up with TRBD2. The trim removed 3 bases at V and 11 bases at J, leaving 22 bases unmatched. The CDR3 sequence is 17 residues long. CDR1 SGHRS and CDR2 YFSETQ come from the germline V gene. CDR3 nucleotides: TGCGCCAGCAGCTGGGGGGGACTGCGGGGTCTCTTACAAGAGCAGTACTTC. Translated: CASSWGGLRGLLQEQYF.

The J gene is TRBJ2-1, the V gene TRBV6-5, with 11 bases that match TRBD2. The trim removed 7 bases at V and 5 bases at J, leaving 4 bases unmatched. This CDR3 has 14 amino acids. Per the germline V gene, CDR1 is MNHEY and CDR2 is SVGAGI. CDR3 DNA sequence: TGTGCCAGCACCCGGACTAGCGGGCACAATGAGCAGTTCTTC. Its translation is CASTRTSGHNEQFF.

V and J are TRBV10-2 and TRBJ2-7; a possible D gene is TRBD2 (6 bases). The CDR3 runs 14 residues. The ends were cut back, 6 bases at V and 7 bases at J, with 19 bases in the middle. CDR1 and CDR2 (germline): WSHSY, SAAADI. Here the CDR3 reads CASRDTHDSGEQYF. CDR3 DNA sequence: TGCGCCAGCAGGGATACCCACGACAGCGGGGAGCAGTACTTC.

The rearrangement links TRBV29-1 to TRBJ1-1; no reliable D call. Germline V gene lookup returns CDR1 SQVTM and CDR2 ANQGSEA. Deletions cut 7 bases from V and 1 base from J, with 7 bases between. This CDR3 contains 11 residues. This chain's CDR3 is CSATENTEAFF. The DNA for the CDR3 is TGCAGCGCTACTGAGAACACTGAAGCTTTCTTT.

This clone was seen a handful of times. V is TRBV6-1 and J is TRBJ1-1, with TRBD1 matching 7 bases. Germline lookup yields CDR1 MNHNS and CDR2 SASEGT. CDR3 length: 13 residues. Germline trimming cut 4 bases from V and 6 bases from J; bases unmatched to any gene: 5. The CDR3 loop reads CASSVTGVAEAFF. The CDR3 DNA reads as TGTGCCAGCAGTGTCACAGGGGTCGCTGAAGCTTTCTTT.

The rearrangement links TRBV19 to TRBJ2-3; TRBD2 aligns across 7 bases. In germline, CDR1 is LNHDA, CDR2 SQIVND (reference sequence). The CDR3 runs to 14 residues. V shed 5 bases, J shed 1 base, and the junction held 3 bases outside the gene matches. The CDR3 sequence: CASSRGDRTDTQYF. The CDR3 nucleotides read TGTGCCAGTAGTCGGGGGGACCGCACAGATACGCAGTATTTT.

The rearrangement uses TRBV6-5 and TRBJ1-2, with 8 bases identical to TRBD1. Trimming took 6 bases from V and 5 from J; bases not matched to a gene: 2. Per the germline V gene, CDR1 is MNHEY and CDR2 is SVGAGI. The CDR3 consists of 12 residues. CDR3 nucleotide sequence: TGTGCCAGCAGCGACAGGGGATATGGCTACACCTTC. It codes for CASSDRGYGYTF.

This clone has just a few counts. CDR3: CASSLVAGVDEQYF. The CDR3 region has the DNA TGTGCCAGCAGCTTAGTAGCGGGAGTTGACGAGCAGTACTTC. The chain combines TRBV7-6 with TRBJ2-7; 9 nucleotides line up with TRBD2. With 1 base clipped from V and 5 bases from J, the junction kept 3 bases outside the gene matches. This CDR3 is 14 amino acids long. The germline V gene encodes CDR1 SGHVS and CDR2 FNYEAQ. Combining the CDR3 with reference TRBV7-6 and TRBJ2-7 gives the whole variable domain GAGVSQSPRYKVTKRGQDVALRCDPISGHVSLYWYRQALGQGPEFLTYFNYEAQQDKSGLPNDRFSAERPEGSISTLTIQRTEQRDSAMYRCASSLVAGVDEQYFGPGTRLTVT.

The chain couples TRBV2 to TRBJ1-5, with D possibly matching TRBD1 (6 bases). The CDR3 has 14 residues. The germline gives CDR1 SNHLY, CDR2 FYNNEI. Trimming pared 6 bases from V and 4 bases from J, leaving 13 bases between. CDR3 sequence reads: CASRPGQTNQPQHF. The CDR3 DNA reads TGTGCCAGCAGACCTGGACAGACTAATCAGCCCCAGCATTTT. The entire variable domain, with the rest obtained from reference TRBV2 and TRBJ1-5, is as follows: EPEVTQTPSHQVTQMGQEVILRCVPISNHLYFYWYRQILGQKVEFLVSFYNNEISEKSEIFDDQFSVERPDGSNFTLKIRSTKLEDSAMYFCASRPGQTNQPQHFGDGTRLSIL.

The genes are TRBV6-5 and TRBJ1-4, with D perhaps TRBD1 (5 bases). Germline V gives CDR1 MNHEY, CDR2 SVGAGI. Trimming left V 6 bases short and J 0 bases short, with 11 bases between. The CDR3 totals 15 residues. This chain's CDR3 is CASRMGGATNEKLFF. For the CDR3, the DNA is TGTGCCAGCAGGATGGGGGGTGCAACTAATGAAAAACTGTTTTTT.

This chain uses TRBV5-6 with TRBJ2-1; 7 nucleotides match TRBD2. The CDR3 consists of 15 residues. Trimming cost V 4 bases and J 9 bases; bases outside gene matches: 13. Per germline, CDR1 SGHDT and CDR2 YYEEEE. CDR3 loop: CASSPLAGDGGEQFF. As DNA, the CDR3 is TGTGCCAGCAGCCCATTGGCGGGAGATGGTGGTGAGCAGTTCTTC.

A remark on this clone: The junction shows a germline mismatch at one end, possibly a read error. The CDR3 region is CSSSLPQGATPKSDTEAFF. CDR3 sequence (DNA): TGTTCCAGCAGCTTACCCCAGGGGGCGACCCCTAAAAGCGACACTGAAGCTTTCTTT. This chain connects TRBV7-9 to TRBJ1-1; 8 bases map to TRBD1. The CDR3 covers 19 residues. Germline CDR1 reads SEHNR; CDR2 reads FQNEAQ (reference sequence).

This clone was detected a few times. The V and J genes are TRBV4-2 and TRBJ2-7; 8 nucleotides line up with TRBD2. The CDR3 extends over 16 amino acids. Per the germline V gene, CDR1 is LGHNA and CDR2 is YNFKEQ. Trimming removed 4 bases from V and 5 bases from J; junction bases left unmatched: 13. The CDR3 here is CASSLKSGGASHEQYF. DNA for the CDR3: TGTGCCAGCAGCCTTAAATCCGGGGGGGCGTCCCACGAGCAGTACTTC.

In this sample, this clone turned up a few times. The CDR3 region is CASSIQGRAEAFF. CDR3 sequence (DNA): TGTGCCAGCAGCATACAGGGTCGGGCTGAAGCTTTCTTT. The J gene is TRBJ1-1, the V gene TRBV7-9, with D possibly being TRBD1 (6 bases). CDR3 length: 13 amino acids. Germline V lookup: CDR1 SEHNR, CDR2 FQNEAQ (reference sequence). The V and J ends lost 5 bases and 6 bases respectively, with 13 bases between them.

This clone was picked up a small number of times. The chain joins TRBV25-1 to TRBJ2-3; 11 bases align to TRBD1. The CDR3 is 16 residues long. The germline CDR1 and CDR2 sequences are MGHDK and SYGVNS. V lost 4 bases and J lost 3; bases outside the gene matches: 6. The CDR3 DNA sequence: TGTGCCAGCAGTGGAAGGACAGGGGGCAGGACAGATACGCAGTATTTT. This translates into CASSGRTGGRTDTQYF.